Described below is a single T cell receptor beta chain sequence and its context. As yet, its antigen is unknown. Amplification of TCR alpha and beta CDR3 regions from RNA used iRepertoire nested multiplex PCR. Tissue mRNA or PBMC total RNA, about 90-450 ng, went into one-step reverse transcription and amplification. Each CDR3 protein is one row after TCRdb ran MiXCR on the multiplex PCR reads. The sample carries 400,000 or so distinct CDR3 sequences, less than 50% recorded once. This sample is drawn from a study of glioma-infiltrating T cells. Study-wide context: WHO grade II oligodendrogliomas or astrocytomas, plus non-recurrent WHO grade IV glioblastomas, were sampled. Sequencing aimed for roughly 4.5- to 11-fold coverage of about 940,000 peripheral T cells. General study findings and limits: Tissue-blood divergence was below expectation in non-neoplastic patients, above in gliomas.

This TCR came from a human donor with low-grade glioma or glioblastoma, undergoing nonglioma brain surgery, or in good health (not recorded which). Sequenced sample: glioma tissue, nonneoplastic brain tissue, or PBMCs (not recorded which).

CDR3 sequence: CASRPGTGTNEQFF. The DNA of the CDR3 is TGTGCCAGCAGACCCGGGACAGGGACCAATGAGCAGTTCTTC. V is TRBV7-8 and J is TRBJ2-1, with TRBD1 identical over 9 bases. Germline CDR1 and CDR2: SGHVS and FQNEAQ. There are 14 residues in the CDR3. V dropped 6 bases and J dropped 6; count of bases not matched to a gene: 6.